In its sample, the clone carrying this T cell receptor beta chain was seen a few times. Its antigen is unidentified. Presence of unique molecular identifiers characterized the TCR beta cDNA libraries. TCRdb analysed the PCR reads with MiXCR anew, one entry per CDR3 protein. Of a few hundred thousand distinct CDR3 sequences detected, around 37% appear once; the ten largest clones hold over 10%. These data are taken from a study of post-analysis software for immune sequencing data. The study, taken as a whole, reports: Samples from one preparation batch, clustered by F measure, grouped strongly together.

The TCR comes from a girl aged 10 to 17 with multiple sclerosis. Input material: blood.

CDR3 DNA: TGCAGTGCTAGAGATCGTGGGACCCAGTACTTC. Translating it yields CSARDRGTQYF. The genes are TRBV20-1 and TRBJ2-7; D gene ambiguous. The end of the DNA fits TRBJ2-5 better, so the J call may be wrong. The CDR3 consists of 11 residues. Germline V gene lookup returns CDR1 DFQATT and CDR2 SNEGSKA (reference sequence).